This TCR beta chain appears in the sequencing data of a study of T cell clusters in autoimmune cytopenias. TRB was amplified by touch-down multiplex PCR, primer pools A and B combined. Following a re-call of the multiplex PCR reads, TCRdb has one entry per CDR3 protein and lacks DNA. The data show some 2,000 distinct CDR3 sequences, and the top ten clones hold around 56%. Points from the study as a whole: Primary autoimmune cytopenia patients appeared to lack physiological T cell clusters present in healthy donors. A dominant lymphoma-associated repertoire apparently masked the cluster-lack signature in secondary cytopenia versus chronic lymphocytic leukemia. TRB repertoire shifts in secondary cytopenia and chronic lymphocytic leukemia mostly reflected lymphoma, not autoimmunity.

This CDR3 contains 16 residues. Germline-derived CDR1 and CDR2 are SGHDT and YYEEEE. Its frequency marks this clonotype as medium-sized (0.01 to 0.1%). Its antigen remains unidentified. TRB amplification used roughly 250 ng of peripheral blood genomic DNA. The source is a human donor with an autoimmune cytopenia or autoimmune hepatitis (not recorded which). The sequenced sample was peripheral blood. V is TRBV5-6 and J is TRBJ1-5; no DNA is available, so the TRBD1 call from TCRdb remains unchecked. CDR3 sequence: CASSRSGGGDGQPQHF.